These 30 T cell receptor beta chains share one sample of origin, sequenced in a study of cytomegalovirus exposure and HLA in healthy donors. Amplification used 60 Vbeta primers and 13 Jbeta primers. TCRdb keeps only in-frame clones here, not all; method: immunoSEQ multiplex PCR. The sample shows about 200,000 clones, and 0.9% to 1.4% sits with its ten largest clones. Material: PBMCs. The receptors were gathered from a girl under 10 years old in good health and CMV-seropositive.

About this clone itself: The junction differs from germline at one of its ends, possibly a read error. This chain connects TRBV9 to TRBJ2-7; 7 bases map to TRBD1. This CDR3 is built from 13 residues. The germline V gene encodes CDR1 SGDLS and CDR2 YYNGEE. The CDR3 sequence is CASSRDREDPQHF. The CDR3 region has the DNA TGTGCCAGCAGCCGGGACAGAGAAGACCCGCAGCACTTC.

The chain joins TRBV7-9 to TRBJ2-7, with 7 bases lining up with TRBD1. The germline V gene has CDR1 SEHNR and CDR2 FQNEAQ (reference sequence). V lost 2 bases to trimming and J lost 2 bases; unmatched junction nucleotides: 12. The CDR3 is 17 amino acids. CDR3 coding DNA: TGTGCCAGCAGCTTACCTTTGAATGGACAGGCGCCCTACGAGCAGTACTTC. Translating it yields CASSLPLNGQAPYEQYF.

The chain couples TRBV12-5 to TRBJ2-1, with 12 bases aligning to TRBD2. Germline CDR1 LGHNT, CDR2 FRNRAP. The J segment lost 9 bases and the V segment lost 5 bases, leaving 14 bases of the junction unmatched. CDR3 length: 17 amino acids. This CDR3 reads CASGLLRTSGILGEQFF. CDR3 nucleotide sequence: TGTGCTAGTGGTCTTCTTCGGACTAGCGGGATTCTAGGTGAGCAGTTCTTC.

The V and J genes are TRBV4-2 and TRBJ2-1; the D gene is possibly TRBD2 (6 bases). Germline-derived CDR1 and CDR2 are LGHNA and YNFKEQ. This CDR3 region has 17 residues. V lost 4 bases, J lost 0 bases, and 16 bases lay in between. DNA of the CDR3: TGTGCCAGCAGCCCCCAGGTAGCGGAGAGCTCCTACAATGAGCAGTTCTTC. Protein product: CASSPQVAESSYNEQFF.

The chain links TRBV6-8 to TRBJ2-2, with TRBD1 matching 10 bases. From germline, CDR1 is MNHGY and CDR2 SAAAGT. The ends lost 5 bases at V and 4 bases at J; junction bases unmatched: 1. The CDR3 length is 14 residues. The CDR3 sequence is CASSRTGGTGELFF. The DNA of the CDR3 is TGTGCCAGCAGTCGGACAGGGGGCACCGGGGAGCTGTTTTTT.

The chain has TRBV7-9 and TRBJ1-5, with a weak D call TRBD1 (6 bases). This CDR3 is built from 14 residues. Looked up from germline, CDR1 is SEHNR and CDR2 is FQNEAQ (reference sequence). The ends were cut back, 4 bases at V and 3 bases at J, with 10 bases in the middle. CDR3 sequence reads: CASSYTGNNQPQHF. As DNA, the CDR3 is TGTGCCAGCAGCTACACAGGGAACAATCAGCCCCAGCATTTT. Using reference TRBV7-9 and TRBJ1-5 for the parts outside the CDR3, the full variable domain is DTGVSQNPRHKITKRGQNVTFRCDPISEHNRLYWYRQTLGQGPEFLTYFQNEAQLEKSRLLSDRFSAERPKGSFSTLEIQRTEQGDSAMYLCASSYTGNNQPQHFGDGTRLSIL.

V is TRBV19 and J is TRBJ2-1; a possible D gene is TRBD2 (6 bases). The ends were cut back, 4 bases at V and 3 bases at J, with 19 bases in the middle. This CDR3 comprises 17 residues. Germline CDR1 and CDR2: LNHDA and SQIVND (reference sequence). The chain's CDR3 is CASSSRYAGSGYNEQFF. CDR3 in DNA: TGTGCCAGTAGTAGTAGGTATGCGGGGAGTGGCTACAATGAGCAGTTCTTC.

V is TRBV11-1 and J is TRBJ2-1; a possible D gene is TRBD2 (5 bases). The germline gives CDR1 SGHAT, CDR2 FQDESV (reference sequence). V lost 4 bases, J lost 7 bases, and 8 bases lay in between. This CDR3 contains 12 residues. CDR3 protein: CASSWRLNEQFF. CDR3 DNA sequence: TGTGCCAGCAGCTGGAGACTAAATGAGCAGTTCTTC.

The chain joins TRBV28 to TRBJ2-7; D not resolved. Trimming took 3 bases from V and 7 from J, leaving 19 bases between them. The germline CDR1 and CDR2 sequences are MDHEN and SYDVKM. CDR3 length equals 15 residues. CDR3 bases: TGTGCCAGCAGTTTGTCTCTAGGTCTCTCTACGGAGCAGTACTTC. It is translated as CASSLSLGLSTEQYF.

V is TRBV19 and J is TRBJ1-1; the D gene is possibly TRBD1 (5 bases). Germline V lookup: CDR1 LNHDA, CDR2 SQIVND (reference sequence). The CDR3 contains 15 residues. With 5 bases removed from V and 5 bases from J, the gap between germline ends came to 18 bases. CDR3: CASSSYAGIETEAFF. As DNA, the CDR3 is TGTGCCAGTAGTTCCTACGCAGGGATTGAGACTGAAGCTTTCTTT.

This sequence joins TRBV28 and TRBJ1-1, with D possibly being TRBD1 (5 bases). The CDR3 loop spans 14 amino acids. V was clipped by 3 bases and J by 0 bases, with 8 bases between them. CDR1 is MDHEN, CDR2 SYDVKM, per germline. CDR3 DNA: TGTGCCAGCAGTTTTGGGGGGATGAACACTGAAGCTTTCTTT. This codes for CASSFGGMNTEAFF.

This chain uses TRBV2 with TRBJ2-7; 12 positions match TRBD1. V lost 7 bases to trimming and J lost 4 bases; unmatched junction nucleotides: 11. The CDR3 has 16 residues. From germline, CDR1 is SNHLY and CDR2 FYNNEI. The DNA for the CDR3 is TGTGCCAGCACCCGAGGGGCGGGACAGGGGGCTTACGAGCAGTACTTC. Translating it yields CASTRGAGQGAYEQYF.

V gene TRBV28 combines with J gene TRBJ1-5; no clear D gene. The CDR3 sequence is 13 residues long. The V gene lost 5 bases and the J gene lost 7 bases, with 12 bases spanning the gap. Germline V gene sequence: CDR1 MDHEN, CDR2 SYDVKM. The CDR3 bases are TGTGCCAGCAGTGACGGGGTAGGACAGCCCCAGCATTTT. Translated, it gives CASSDGVGQPQHF.

This chain uses TRBV5-8 with TRBJ1-5; unclear D gene. The CDR3 spans 12 residues. Between the trimmed V and J ends, which lost 2 bases and 9 bases, there was a span of 9 bases. Germline V gene data show CDR1 as SGHTS and CDR2 as YDEGEE. The CDR3 region is CASSFNLRPQHF. Here the CDR3 DNA reads TGTGCCAGCAGCTTTAACTTACGGCCCCAGCATTTT.

The chain has TRBV12-5 and TRBJ2-1, with D perhaps matching TRBD1 (5 bases). The CDR3 contains 15 residues. Trimming cost V 5 bases and J 11 bases, with 22 bases left between them. CDR1 LGHNT and CDR2 FRNRAP come from the germline V gene. This chain's CDR3 is CASGQTGQVGFKQFF. CDR3 nucleotides: TGTGCTAGTGGTCAAACTGGACAAGTGGGCTTTAAGCAGTTCTTC.

The CDR3 loop reads CASSRQGARWADTEAFF. The CDR3 DNA is TGTGCCAGCAGTCGACAGGGGGCGAGATGGGCGGACACTGAAGCTTTCTTT. V and J are TRBV27 and TRBJ1-1, with 10 bases that match TRBD1. With 5 bases clipped from V and 3 bases from J, the junction kept 12 bases outside the gene matches. Germline V gene data show CDR1 as MNHEY and CDR2 as SMNVEV (reference sequence). The CDR3 is 17 amino acids.

The rearrangement links TRBV27 to TRBJ1-2, with 9 bases that match TRBD1. This CDR3 region has 14 residues. From germline, CDR1 is MNHEY and CDR2 SMNVEV (reference sequence). After removal of 7 bases from V and 8 bases from J, the junction contained 11 bases not matched to a gene. CDR3 sequence: CASTPSGQGGGYTF. The CDR3 nucleotides are TGTGCCAGCACCCCATCGGGACAGGGAGGCGGCTACACCTTC.

As DNA, the CDR3 is TGCGCCAGCAGTGGCGGGAGTCCCTACAATGAGCAGTTCTTC. Amino acid sequence: CASSGGSPYNEQFF. The rearrangement uses TRBV10-2 and TRBJ2-1; 7 nucleotides line up with TRBD2. Trimming at V came to 4 bases and at J to 2 bases, leaving 2 bases not matched to a gene. This CDR3 is 14 amino acids long. Germline CDR1 is WSHSY and CDR2 is SAAADI.

The V call is TRBV9, the J call TRBJ2-5; a possible D gene is TRBD1 (6 bases). The CDR3 is 15 amino acids. The germline V and J ends were trimmed by 0 bases and 4 bases, with 13 bases remaining between them. Germline CDR1 and CDR2: SGDLS and YYNGEE. The CDR3 spells CASSVDWGRGETQYF. In DNA, the CDR3 is TGTGCCAGCAGCGTAGATTGGGGGCGCGGAGAGACCCAGTACTTC. Full variable domain (remainder filled in from reference TRBV9 and TRBJ2-5): DSGVTQTPKHLITATGQRVTLRCSPRSGDLSVYWYQQSLDQGLQFLIQYYNGEERAKGNILERFSAQQFPDLHSELNLSSLELGDSALYFCASSVDWGRGETQYFGPGTRLLVL.

V usage is TRBV19 and J usage is TRBJ1-5; 9 bases map to TRBD1. V dropped 3 bases and J dropped 2; count of bases not matched to a gene: 5. Germline CDR1 and CDR2: LNHDA and SQIVND (reference sequence). CDR3 length equals 16 residues. The CDR3 DNA is TGTGCCAGTAGTATGTGGACAGGGGACGGCAATCAGCCCCAGCATTTT. Amino acids: CASSMWTGDGNQPQHF.

The V gene is TRBV5-6, the J gene TRBJ2-5; 8 bases map to TRBD1. V was pared by 4 bases and J by 2 bases, with 4 bases of the junction left unmatched. From germline, CDR1 is SGHDT and CDR2 YYEEEE. The CDR3 loop spans 14 amino acids. The CDR3 reads CASSHRGTQETQYF. CDR3 nucleotides: TGTGCCAGCAGCCACAGGGGGACTCAAGAGACCCAGTACTTC.

The rearrangement joins TRBV7-6 to TRBJ2-7; 9 positions agree with TRBD2. The CDR3 loop spans 15 amino acids. Trimming removed 5 bases from V and 2 bases from J; junction bases left unmatched: 7. In germline, CDR1 is SGHVS, CDR2 FNYEAQ. CDR3 in DNA: TGTGCCAGCAGCCGTACTAGCGGGTCAGCCTACGAGCAGTACTTC. This codes for CASSRTSGSAYEQYF.

CDR3 bases: TGTGCCAGCAGCTTAACAGGGGACGTAGGCTACACCTTC. Its translation: CASSLTGDVGYTF. The chain has TRBV7-9 and TRBJ1-2; 7 bases agree with TRBD1. Trimming cost V 2 bases and J 8 bases; bases outside gene matches: 5. This CDR3 is 13 amino acids long. From germline, CDR1 is SEHNR and CDR2 FQNEAQ (reference sequence).

This sequence joins TRBV4-1 and TRBJ1-1; D remains ambiguous. CDR3 size: 14 residues. CDR1 and CDR2 from the germline V gene are MGHRA and YSYEKL. V lost 1 base to trimming and J lost 2 bases, with 8 bases between them. The CDR3 sequence: CASSQGQENTEAFF. The CDR3 DNA reads TGCGCCAGCAGCCAAGGGCAAGAAAACACTGAAGCTTTCTTT.

The chain uses TRBV29-1 and TRBJ2-1; maybe TRBD2 (5 bases). There are 13 residues in the CDR3. Germline loops: CDR1 SQVTM, CDR2 ANQGSEA. In nucleotides, the CDR3 is TGCGTACTTGCGGACGGGGTGGGCAATGAGCAGTTCTTC. It codes for CVLADGVGNEQFF.

The rearrangement links TRBV5-5 to TRBJ2-1, with D maybe TRBD2 (6 bases). Germline-derived CDR1 and CDR2 are SGHKS and YYEKEE (reference sequence). V shed 4 bases and J shed 10 bases, with 21 bases lying between them. This CDR3 region has 15 residues. The CDR3 DNA is TGTGCCAGCAGCCCCGAGGACTACCCCGACGGAGAGCAGTTCTTC. Translated, it gives CASSPEDYPDGEQFF.

This chain links TRBV6-1 with TRBJ2-7; 11 bases map to TRBD1. The CDR3 totals 15 residues. Unmatched junction bases numbered 8, after V lost 6 bases and J lost 4 bases. The germline gives CDR1 MNHNS, CDR2 SASEGT. In nucleotides, the CDR3 is TGTGCCAGCAGGGGCCCGGGACAGGGGGGATACGAGCAGTACTTC. This encodes CASRGPGQGGYEQYF.

J is TRBJ2-7 and V is TRBV18; possible D gene TRBD1, 5 bases. The V end lost 1 base, the J end lost 5 bases, and 21 bases lay between the germline ends. Germline CDR1 is KGHSH and CDR2 is LQKENI. The length of the CDR3 is 17 residues. The chain's CDR3 is CASSPRTATQGSHEQYF. The CDR3 bases are TGTGCCAGCTCACCACGGACGGCTACCCAGGGTTCCCACGAGCAGTACTTC.

J is TRBJ2-3 and V is TRBV9; 7 bases are shared with TRBD1. The ends lost 6 bases at V and 2 bases at J; junction bases unmatched: 6. CDR3 length equals 14 residues. Germline CDR1 and CDR2: SGDLS and YYNGEE. The CDR3 nucleotides are TGTGCCAGCACCCGACAGGGTGACACAGATACGCAGTATTTT. Translated, it gives CASTRQGDTDTQYF. Together with reference TRBV9 and TRBJ2-3, the CDR3 gives the full variable domain: DSGVTQTPKHLITATGQRVTLRCSPRSGDLSVYWYQQSLDQGLQFLIQYYNGEERAKGNILERFSAQQFPDLHSELNLSSLELGDSALYFCASTRQGDTDTQYFGPGTRLTVL.

V usage is TRBV18 and J usage is TRBJ1-5, with unresolved D. Germline CDR1 is KGHSH and CDR2 is LQKENI. With 6 bases removed from V and 0 bases from J, the gap between germline ends came to 15 bases. CDR3 length: 16 amino acids. The CDR3 region has the DNA TGTGCCAGCTCCGAAGGAGGGCCTTATAGCAATCAGCCCCAGCATTTT. Amino acid sequence: CASSEGGPYSNQPQHF.